The 16 T cell receptor beta chains below come from one sample, sequenced in a study of siplizumab effects on memory and regulatory T cells. Kept together in coculture, the mixed lymphocyte reaction cells spent 6 days at 37°C. The table came from immunoSEQ multiplex PCR; TCRdb's copy has only in-frame clones and leaves some out. The sample holds over 12,000 clones, around 49% seen once. Their antigen targets remain unknown. Material: CFSE-low (dividing) CD4+ T cells sorted from an allogeneic mixed lymphocyte reaction. The receptors derive from a human donor in good health; the cells came from an allogeneic mixed lymphocyte reaction.

A few counts support this clone. The gene calls are TRBV5-4 and TRBJ1-2; D gene unclear. This CDR3 is 16 amino acids long. Germline CDR1 and CDR2: SGHNT and YYREEE (reference sequence). Trimming took off 2 bases at V and 0 bases at J, with 14 bases between the two ends. CDR3 sequence reads: CASSFGKNPSNYGYTF. The DNA for the CDR3 is TGTGCCAGCAGCTTCGGGAAAAACCCCTCTAACTATGGCTACACCTTC. Filled out from reference TRBV5-4 and TRBJ1-2, the complete variable domain reads ETGVTQSPTHLIKTRGQQVTLRCSSQSGHNTVSWYQQALGQGPQFIFQYYREEENGRGNFPPRFSGLQFPNYSSELNVNALELDDSALYLCASSFGKNPSNYGYTFGSGTRLTVV.

A few counts support this clone. The chain uses TRBV9 and TRBJ1-1; tentative D call: TRBD1 (5 bases). Germline V gives CDR1 SGDLS, CDR2 YYNGEE. V was pared by 0 bases and J by 3 bases, with 30 bases between. CDR3 length equals 21 residues. The CDR3 here is CASSVVTKKTALRGGHTEAFF. As DNA, the CDR3 is TGTGCCAGCAGCGTAGTTACAAAAAAAACAGCTTTGAGGGGCGGGCACACTGAAGCTTTCTTT.

A few counts support this clone. V is TRBV18 and J is TRBJ1-2, with a tentative D call TRBD1 (6 bases). Looked up from germline, CDR1 is KGHSH and CDR2 is LQKENI. Trimming left V 5 bases short and J 5 bases short, with 9 bases between. This CDR3 is 12 amino acids long. The CDR3 region has the DNA TGTGCCAGCTCAGGAGGGGGTTATGGCTACACCTTC. Amino acid sequence: CASSGGGYGYTF.

The chain recombines TRBV6-6 with TRBJ2-7, with 12 bases fitting TRBD2. The CDR3 loop spans 14 amino acids. Germline trimming cut 6 bases from V and 2 bases from J; bases unmatched to any gene: 2. Germline CDR1 and CDR2: MNHNY and SVGAGI (reference sequence). Here the CDR3 DNA reads TGTGCCAGCAGCGGACTAGCGGGGACCTACGAGCAGTACTTC. Amino acids: CASSGLAGTYEQYF.

This chain links TRBV7-2 with TRBJ2-5; TRBD2 might be the D (5 bases). The CDR3 runs 13 residues. Trimming cost V 5 bases and J 9 bases, with 16 bases left between them. Germline CDR1 SGHTA, CDR2 FQGNSA. CDR3 amino acids: CASSEDPLGAQYF. CDR3 DNA: TGTGCCAGCAGCGAGGACCCGCTCGGGGCCCAGTACTTC.

The V call is TRBV30, the J call TRBJ1-6; D is undetermined. With 4 bases removed from V and 8 bases from J, the gap between germline ends came to 12 bases. CDR3 size: 13 residues. Germline V CDR1 and CDR2: GTSNPN, SVGIG (reference sequence). The CDR3 DNA is TGTGCCTGGAAGGGCCACCGGGATTCACCCCTCCACTTT. Amino acids: CAWKGHRDSPLHF.

This clone was observed a few times. The chain combines TRBV6-5 with TRBJ2-1, with D possibly being TRBD2 (5 bases). Germline assignment: CDR1 MNHEY and CDR2 SVGAGI. The CDR3 is 11 residues long. Trimming removed 8 bases from V and 7 bases from J, with 9 bases in between. The DNA of the CDR3 is TGTGCCAGCGGAGGCCCAAATGAGCAGTTCTTC. Amino acid sequence: CASGGPNEQFF.

J is TRBJ2-5 and V is TRBV11-3, with no clear D. Looked up from germline, CDR1 is SGHNT and CDR2 is YENEEA. This CDR3 comprises 12 residues. V was clipped by 0 bases and J by 4 bases, with 3 bases between them. CDR3 loop: CASSLDVETQYF. DNA of the CDR3: TGTGCCAGCAGCTTAGACGTAGAGACCCAGTACTTC. Together with reference TRBV11-3 and TRBJ2-5, the CDR3 gives the full variable domain: EAGVVQSPRYKIIEKKQPVAFWCNPISGHNTLYWYLQNLGQGPELLIRYENEEAVDDSQLPKDRFSAERLKGVDSTLKIQPAELGDSAVYLCASSLDVETQYFGPGTRLLVL.

On this clone: This may be a read error: a much more frequent sequence differs by one nucleotide. Other DNA sequences in the same sample also yield this CDR3. The rearrangement uses TRBV15 and TRBJ1-3; the D is unclear. The ends were cut back, 0 bases at V and 4 bases at J, with 10 bases in the middle. The CDR3 extends over 15 amino acids. Germline CDR1 is LNHNV and CDR2 is YYDKDF (reference sequence). CDR3 bases: TGTGCCACCAGCAGAGATCACCTCTCCGGAAACACCATATATTTT. Residues: CATSRDHLSGNTIYF.

This clone was seen just once. The rearrangement links TRBV7-3 to TRBJ2-1; D might be TRBD1 or TRBD2, each matching 5 bases. Germline V lookup: CDR1 SGHTA, CDR2 FQGTGA. The length of the CDR3 is 14 residues. Deletions cut 8 bases from V and 6 bases from J, with 17 bases between. CDR3 DNA: TGTGCCAGCGCCCGGGACGAAGCGAGCAATGAGCAGTTCTTC. Protein: CASARDEASNEQFF.

The rearrangement uses TRBV7-9 and TRBJ1-3; 9 bases are a match to TRBD1. V lost 6 bases to trimming and J lost 7 bases; unmatched junction nucleotides: 7. This CDR3 is built from 14 residues. The germline V gene has CDR1 SEHNR and CDR2 FQNEAQ (reference sequence). The CDR3 reads CASRGTGTGNTIYF. CDR3 bases: TGTGCCAGCAGAGGAACCGGGACAGGGAACACCATATATTTT.

In this sample, this clone turned up a few times. The chain carries TRBV13 and TRBJ2-4; 11 bases agree with TRBD1. Germline loops: CDR1 PRHDT, CDR2 FYEKMQ (reference sequence). The CDR3 contains 17 residues. The ends lost 1 base at V and 9 bases at J; junction bases unmatched: 11. The CDR3: CASSLAWDRGNFGIQYF. CDR3 bases: TGTGCCAGCAGCTTAGCTTGGGACAGGGGGAATTTCGGCATTCAGTACTTC.

The genes are TRBV11-2 and TRBJ1-3; D not certain. Germline CDR1 and CDR2: SGHAT and FQNNGV. V gave up 2 bases and J gave up 4 bases, with 6 bases separating them. This CDR3 spans 13 amino acids. The CDR3 DNA follows: TGTGCCAGCAGCTTATCCAGGGGAAACACCATATATTTT. This codes for CASSLSRGNTIYF. The full variable domain, its missing parts supplied by reference TRBV11-2 and TRBJ1-3, is EAGVAQSPRYKIIEKRQSVAFWCNPISGHATLYWYQQILGQGPKLLIQFQNNGVVDDSQLPKDRFSAERLKGVDSTLKIQPAKLEDSAVYLCASSLSRGNTIYFGEGSWLTVV.

The CDR3 is CASSLAGGTPGANVLTF. CDR3 DNA sequence: TGTGCCAGCAGCTTAGCGGGAGGTACCCCCGGGGCCAACGTCCTGACTTTC. This rearrangement joins TRBV7-2 to TRBJ2-6; possibly TRBD2 for D (6 bases). Deletions cut 0 bases from V and 4 bases from J, with 13 bases between. The CDR3 covers 17 residues. CDR1 and CDR2 from the germline V gene are SGHTA and FQGNSA.

V usage is TRBV6-5 and J usage is TRBJ1-1; D is possibly TRBD1 (5 bases). The CDR3 totals 12 residues. Between the trimmed V and J ends, which lost 5 bases and 4 bases, there was a span of 8 bases. The germline V gene has CDR1 MNHEY and CDR2 SVGAGI. The DNA for the CDR3 is TGTGCCAGCAGTGAGCAGGGCACTGAAGCTTTCTTT. This sequence encodes CASSEQGTEAFF.

The rearrangement uses TRBV9 and TRBJ2-5; D is ambiguous. Germline V gives CDR1 SGDLS, CDR2 YYNGEE. Trimming left V 0 bases short and J 5 bases short, with 8 bases between. The CDR3 contains 13 residues. The CDR3 spells CASSVDMGETQYF. CDR3 DNA sequence: TGTGCCAGCAGCGTAGATATGGGGGAGACCCAGTACTTC.